The 9 T cell receptor beta chains presented below share a single source sample, sequenced in a study of blood T cell repertoires in COVID-19. Clones were sequenced by immunoSEQ multiplex PCR, and TCRdb holds only the in-frame ones, with some missing. This sample yields some 150,000 clones, of which approximately 90% are seen a single time; approximately 0.98% belongs to the top ten. Sequenced material: peripheral blood. These receptors all come from a woman aged 45 to 65 with acute or convalescent COVID-19.

The J gene is TRBJ2-1, the V gene TRBV28, with TRBD1 identical over 9 bases. Germline lookup yields CDR1 MDHEN and CDR2 SYDVKM. The CDR3 is made up of 21 amino acids. V lost 4 bases and J lost 4; bases outside the gene matches: 23. The CDR3 DNA is TGTGCCAGCAGTTACCCTAAACTCGGGACAGGGTCAAGTTTGGGGTACAATGAGCAGTTCTTC. This codes for CASSYPKLGTGSSLGYNEQFF.

The chain couples TRBV5-1 to TRBJ2-1; D remains ambiguous. Germline CDR1 is SGHRS and CDR2 is YFSETQ. The CDR3 consists of 12 residues. The V end lost 0 bases, the J end lost 5 bases, and 3 bases lay between the germline ends. CDR3 coding DNA: TGCGCCAGCAGCTTGGTTAACAATGAGCAGTTCTTC. It yields the protein CASSLVNNEQFF.

The chain joins TRBV9 to TRBJ1-2, with TRBD1 identical over 9 bases. The CDR3 totals 17 residues. CDR1 is SGDLS, CDR2 YYNGEE, per germline. After removal of 3 bases from V and 3 bases from J, the junction contained 12 bases not matched to a gene. The CDR3 sequence: CASSGEDFGTGYYGYTF. CDR3 in DNA: TGTGCCAGCAGCGGAGAAGACTTCGGGACAGGGTACTATGGCTACACCTTC.

The chain is built from TRBV6-5 and TRBJ1-6; maybe TRBD1 (5 bases). CDR1 is MNHEY, CDR2 SVGAGI, per germline. The CDR3 loop spans 16 amino acids. Trimming left V 0 bases short and J 8 bases short, with 14 bases between. CDR3 protein: CASSYSLEQDDSPLHF. CDR3 bases: TGTGCCAGCAGTTACTCTCTGGAACAGGATGATTCACCCCTCCACTTT.

This chain joins TRBV5-6 and TRBJ1-5; D unclear. Trimming stripped 1 base from V and 12 bases from J, with 14 bases between. There are 13 residues in the CDR3. Germline V gene data show CDR1 as SGHDT and CDR2 as YYEEEE. The chain's CDR3 is CASSLFEGGVQHF. DNA of the CDR3: TGTGCCAGCAGCTTGTTTGAAGGCGGCGTCCAGCATTTT.

This rearrangement joins TRBV5-1 to TRBJ2-3; D might be TRBD1 (6 bases). Germline V gives CDR1 SGHRS, CDR2 YFSETQ. The length of the CDR3 is 13 residues. V shed 5 bases and J shed 4 bases, with 11 bases lying between them. CDR3 in amino acids: CASSPQGPDTQYF. The CDR3 DNA sequence: TGCGCCAGCAGTCCACAGGGACCAGATACGCAGTATTTT.

The chain carries TRBV6-1 and TRBJ1-3, with D perhaps TRBD1 (5 bases). The V gene lost 3 bases and the J gene lost 1 base, with 10 bases spanning the gap. The CDR3 loop spans 15 amino acids. Looked up from germline, CDR1 is MNHNS and CDR2 is SASEGT. CDR3 in DNA: TGTGCCAGCAGTGATTCTTCAGGGTCTGGAAACACCATATATTTT. It encodes CASSDSSGSGNTIYF.

The chain uses TRBV11-2 and TRBJ2-1, with a tentative D call TRBD1 (5 bases). Germline CDR1 and CDR2: SGHAT and FQNNGV. Between the trimmed V and J ends, which lost 2 bases and 2 bases, there was a span of 7 bases. The CDR3 runs 14 residues. CDR3 loop: CASSLQGTYNEQFF. The CDR3 bases are TGTGCCAGCAGCTTACAGGGTACCTACAATGAGCAGTTCTTC.

V is TRBV27 and J is TRBJ1-2; 9 bases are a match to TRBD1. V was clipped by 3 bases and J by 4 bases; unmatched bases: 9. This CDR3 contains 16 residues. Germline CDR1 reads MNHEY; CDR2 reads SMNVEV (reference sequence). DNA of the CDR3: TGTGCCAGCAGTTTCCACGGACAGGGGCCGGGCTATGGCTACACCTTC. Translated, it gives CASSFHGQGPGYGYTF.